This TCR beta chain was recovered during a study of CD4 T cells in relation to SARS-CoV-2 and coronaviruses. On the study more broadly: Controls used an HIV-1 Nef peptide pool or no peptide. Shared crossreactive spike epitopes were mapped to their HLA restriction.

Germline CDR1 is DFQATT and CDR2 is SNEGSKA (reference sequence). Between the trimmed V and J ends, which lost 0 bases and 7 bases, there was a span of 6 bases. This CDR3 is built from 11 residues. About this clone: Its antigen remains unidentified.

Assay used: immunoSEQ multiplex PCR; TCRdb lists only in-frame clones, some missing. This table holds about 21,000 clones, roughly 69% found once. CD4+ T cells from unexposed donors were obtained before the COVID-19 pandemic (2011-2018). CD4+ T cells were isolated from the cells after more than nine days of culture. The rearrangement uses TRBV20-1 and TRBJ1-1, with unresolved D. The TCR comes from a human donor in good health. Sample: CD4+ T cells from PBMCs, cultured in vitro. CDR3 in DNA: TGCAGTGCTAGAGATATATATGAAGCTTTCTTT. Its translation is CSARDIYEAFF.